Listed below are T cell receptor beta chains from one sample, sequenced in a study of cytomegalovirus exposure and HLA in healthy donors. The repertoire was sequenced with immunoSEQ multiplex PCR; TCRdb's copy has only in-frame clones and lacks some. Counted here are roughly 120,000 clones, roughly 80% occurring once; the ten biggest clones make up 2.7%. The sequencing sample was made of PBMCs. The receptors shown here come from a woman in her thirties or forties in good health and CMV-seropositive. The CDR3 runs from the conserved cysteine through the conserved F or W. The D gene is left open where the match is weak. Clone size appears in some rows only: once, few, many, or a class for an expanded clone.

>-|TRBD2|TRBV5-1|15|TRBJ2-3
CASQRSVAGADTQYF
TGCGCCAGTCAGCGATCGGTAGCGGGGGCAGATACGCAGTATTTT
>-|-|TRBV7-9|15|TRBJ1-2
CASSFEVTVKYGYTF
TGTGCCAGCAGCTTCGAAGTGACAGTAAAGTATGGCTACACCTTC
>-|-|TRBV23-1|19|TRBJ2-7
CASSHPYPSQSLSTYEQYF
TGCGCCAGCAGTCATCCATACCCTTCCCAGTCCCTCTCGACCTACGAGCAGTACTTC
>few|-|TRBV6-6|14|TRBJ1-6
CASSRTGYNSPLHF
TGTGCCAGCAGCCGGACGGGATATAATTCACCCCTCCACTTT
>-|TRBD2|TRBV6-6|14|TRBJ2-5
CASGLAGDGETQYF
TGTGCCAGTGGACTAGCGGGAGATGGAGAGACCCAGTACTTC
>-|-|TRBV7-2|13|TRBJ1-1
CASSLSRATEAFF
TGTGCCAGCAGCTTATCGAGGGCCACTGAAGCTTTCTTT
>-|TRBD1|TRBV27|14|TRBJ1-6
CASSLRTGDSPLHF
TGTGCCAGCAGTTTAAGGACAGGGGACTCACCCCTCCACTTT
>-|-|TRBV4-1|15|TRBJ1-2
CASSQETRGSYGYTF
TGCGCCAGCAGCCAAGAGACGAGGGGGAGCTATGGCTACACCTTC
>-|-|TRBV7-2|15|TRBJ2-7
CASSLGLAHSYEQYF
TGTGCCAGCAGCTTAGGCCTCGCACACTCCTACGAGCAGTACTTC
>-|-|TRBV19|14|TRBJ2-2
CASSRDTYTGELFF
TGTGCCAGTAGTAGAGACACTTACACCGGGGAGCTGTTTTTT
>once|TRBD2|TRBV5-1|15|TRBJ2-5
CASSMLSGAQETQYF
TGCGCCAGCAGCATGCTTAGCGGGGCACAAGAGACCCAGTACTTC
>few|TRBD1|TRBV5-6|14|TRBJ2-7
CASSLGTGGREQYF
TGTGCCAGCAGCTTGGGGACAGGGGGTAGGGAGCAGTACTTC
>few|-|TRBV10-2|15|TRBJ1-1
CASTNKPEPGTEAFF
TGCGCCAGCACCAACAAGCCCGAACCGGGCACTGAAGCTTTCTTT
>-|TRBD2|TRBV7-2|16|TRBJ2-2
CASSLYAGVDTGELFF
TGTGCCAGCAGCTTATACGCGGGAGTGGACACCGGGGAGCTGTTTTTT
>-|-|TRBV25-1|12|TRBJ1-2
CASKVDQGGYTF
TGTGCCAGCAAGGTCGACCAGGGTGGCTACACCTTC
>-|-|TRBV9|15|TRBJ2-3
CASSLGGTEADTQYF
TGTGCCAGCAGCCTTGGCGGGACGGAGGCAGATACGCAGTATTTT
>-|TRBD2|TRBV11-2|16|TRBJ2-3
CASSLLAGGQTDTQYF
TGTGCCAGCAGCCTCCTAGCGGGGGGGCAGACAGATACGCAGTATTTT
>-|TRBD1|TRBV28|14|TRBJ1-4
CASSTQGAGEKLLF
TGTGCCAGCAGTACACAGGGGGCTGGGGAAAAACTGCTTTTT
>-|-|TRBV7-9|12|TRBJ1-4
CASSQGGGKLFF
TGTGCCAGCAGTCAGGGAGGCGGAAAACTGTTTTTT
>-|TRBD2|TRBV2|13|TRBJ2-3
CARRESGTDTQYF
TGTGCCCGGCGGGAGTCGGGCACAGATACGCAGTATTTT
>-|-|TRBV5-4|15|TRBJ1-4
CASSLEPLVNEKLFF
TGTGCCAGCAGCTTGGAACCCCTAGTTAATGAAAAACTGTTTTTT
>-|-|TRBV28|16|TRBJ2-2
CASSLGGWLNTGELFF
TGTGCCAGCAGTTTAGGGGGCTGGCTGAACACCGGGGAGCTGTTTTTT
>-|TRBD1|TRBV25-1|13|TRBJ1-2
CASSDTGARGYTF
TGTGCCAGCAGTGATACAGGGGCGCGGGGCTACACCTTC
>-|-|TRBV19|15|TRBJ2-2
CASSTILSGPGELFF
TGTGCCAGTAGTACCATTTTGTCGGGTCCCGGGGAGCTGTTTTTT
>-|-|TRBV9|13|TRBJ2-6
CASSPSGANVLTF
TGTGCCAGCAGCCCCAGTGGGGCCAACGTCCTGACTTTC
>-|TRBD1|TRBV7-3|16|TRBJ2-2
CASSPRQGADTGELFF
TGTGCCAGCAGCCCCAGACAGGGGGCCGACACCGGGGAGCTGTTTTTT
>-|TRBD1|TRBV2|13|TRBJ2-7
CASSGTGDYEQYF
TGTGCCAGCAGTGGGACAGGAGATTACGAGCAGTACTTC
>-|TRBD1|TRBV10-3|14|TRBJ2-4
CAIRGQADAGIQYF
TGTGCCATCAGGGGACAGGCCGACGCAGGCATTCAGTACTTC
>-|-|TRBV6-1|16|TRBJ1-3
CASSERTRGSGNTIYF
TGTGCCAGCAGTGAAAGGACGAGAGGGTCTGGAAACACCATATATTTT
>-|-|TRBV6-5|15|TRBJ2-7
CASSYSMGSSYEQYF
TGTGCCAGCAGTTACTCGATGGGGAGCTCCTACGAGCAGTACTTC
>-|-|TRBV19|13|TRBJ1-1
CASGFTGNTEAFF
TGTGCCAGTGGCTTCACAGGGAACACTGAAGCTTTCTTT
>few|TRBD1|TRBV2|15|TRBJ2-7
CASSPISRGPYEQYF
TGTGCCAGCAGTCCTATCAGCAGGGGGCCCTACGAGCAGTACTTC
>-|-|TRBV7-9|14|TRBJ2-7
CASSLSLASHEQYF
TGTGCCAGCAGCTTAAGCCTAGCGTCCCACGAGCAGTACTTC
>-|-|TRBV10-3|14|TRBJ2-2
CAITDSFDSGELFF
TGTGCCATCACGGACAGCTTTGATTCCGGGGAGCTGTTTTTT
>-|-|TRBV5-1|13|TRBJ2-4
CASSLDDGGLRYF
TGCGCCAGCAGCTTGGATGACGGAGGTTTGAGGTACTTC
>-|-|TRBV7-9|15|TRBJ1-2
CASSPLVQVDYGYTF
TGTGCCAGCAGCCCCCTCGTCCAGGTAGACTATGGCTACACCTTC
>-|-|TRBV5-1|15|TRBJ2-3
CASSDDRTTTDTQYF
TGCGCCAGCAGCGATGACAGGACCACCACAGATACGCAGTATTTT
>-|-|TRBV7-2|12|TRBJ2-7
CASRDDGYEQYF
TGTGCCAGCAGAGACGACGGGTACGAGCAGTACTTC
>few|-|TRBV5-6|15|TRBJ1-1
CASSHRGGGYTEAFF
TGTGCCAGCAGCCATCGGGGCGGAGGGTACACTGAAGCTTTCTTT
>-|-|TRBV10-2|13|TRBJ2-7
CASTGLLTYEQYF
TGCGCCAGCACCGGACTCTTAACCTACGAGCAGTACTTC
>-|-|TRBV6-1|15|TRBJ2-5
CASSEGSGQQETQYF
TGTGCCAGCAGTGAAGGGTCAGGGCAACAAGAGACCCAGTACTTC
>-|-|TRBV19|14|TRBJ1-5
CASSEGGSNQPQHF
TGTGCCAGTAGTGAGGGGGGGAGCAATCAGCCCCAGCATTTT
>-|TRBD2|TRBV29-1|17|TRBJ2-1
CSVDSSGSSGSYNEQFF
TGCAGCGTTGACTCTAGCGGGTCCTCTGGATCCTACAATGAGCAGTTCTTC
>-|-|TRBV19|14|TRBJ2-5
CASSTGSPRETQYF
TGTGCCAGTAGTACAGGCAGCCCCAGAGAGACCCAGTACTTC
>-|TRBD1|TRBV5-1|15|TRBJ1-4
CASSFTGGTNEKLFF
TGCGCCAGCAGCTTTACAGGGGGCACTAATGAAAAACTGTTTTTT
>once|-|TRBV10-2|14|TRBJ1-5
CASSEPGLGQPQHF
TGCGCCAGCAGTGAGCCGGGTTTGGGTCAGCCCCAGCATTTT
>-|-|TRBV9|12|TRBJ1-1
CASGSGATEAFF
TGTGCCAGCGGTTCAGGGGCCACTGAAGCTTTCTTT
>few|-|TRBV5-1|14|TRBJ1-1
CASSLDALNTEAFF
TGCGCCAGCAGCTTGGATGCGTTGAACACTGAAGCTTTCTTT
>-|-|TRBV5-1|14|TRBJ2-1
CASSLLSSYNEQFF
TGCGCCAGCAGCTTGCTCAGCTCCTACAATGAGCAGTTCTTC
>-|-|TRBV2|14|TRBJ1-6
CASSEGALNSPLHF
TGTGCCAGCAGTGAAGGGGCTCTAAATTCACCCCTCCACTTT
>-|-|TRBV6-6|12|TRBJ2-7
CASSREGYEQYF
TGTGCCAGCAGCCGAGAGGGTTACGAGCAGTACTTC
>-|-|TRBV5-1|14|TRBJ1-1
CASSLQGRETEAFF
TGCGCCAGCAGCTTACAGGGAAGAGAAACTGAAGCTTTCTTT